This passage covers 19 T cell receptor beta chains from one sample sequenced in a study of blood T cell repertoires in COVID-19. TCRdb's table, derived via immunoSEQ multiplex PCR, lists solely in-frame clones and lacks some. The top ten clones hold over 3% of a sample with some 230,000 clones, 85% to 90% of them seen once. Material for sequencing was PBMCs or T cells enriched from blood (not recorded which). The receptors shown here come from a young woman in a cohort exposed to, infected with or recovered from COVID-19 (not recorded which).

This chain joins TRBV28 and TRBJ1-6; a weak D match, TRBD1 (5 bases). The germline V and J ends were trimmed by 5 bases and 10 bases, with 21 bases remaining between them. Germline V gene sequence: CDR1 MDHEN, CDR2 SYDVKM. The CDR3 totals 16 residues. The CDR3 protein is CASSIQTVPSDSPLHF. The CDR3 coding sequence is TGTGCCAGCAGTATCCAGACAGTCCCCTCAGACTCACCCCTCCACTTT.

The rearrangement joins TRBV5-1 to TRBJ1-6; TRBD1 agrees at 7 bases. Per the germline V gene, CDR1 is SGHRS and CDR2 is YFSETQ. The length of the CDR3 is 15 residues. V was pared by 3 bases and J by 7 bases, with 7 bases of the junction left unmatched. The CDR3, as DNA: TGCGCCAGCAGCTCGGGGACAGACTCGAATTCACCCCTCCACTTT. Translating it yields CASSSGTDSNSPLHF.

V and J are TRBV28 and TRBJ1-1; D gene unclear. The CDR3 extends over 14 amino acids. With 5 bases removed from V and 6 bases from J, the gap between germline ends came to 16 bases. The germline V gene encodes CDR1 MDHEN and CDR2 SYDVKM. The CDR3 is CASSLPLGSPEAFF. DNA for the CDR3: TGTGCCAGCAGTCTACCCTTGGGGAGCCCTGAAGCTTTCTTT.

The chain links TRBV5-1 to TRBJ2-1, with 8 bases lining up with TRBD1. The length of the CDR3 is 15 residues. After removal of 4 bases from V and 3 bases from J, the junction contained 6 bases not matched to a gene. Germline V gene sequence: CDR1 SGHRS, CDR2 YFSETQ. The CDR3 protein is CASSQTGAIYNEQFF. The DNA for the CDR3 is TGCGCCAGCAGCCAGACAGGGGCAATCTACAATGAGCAGTTCTTC.

The rearrangement uses TRBV5-6 and TRBJ2-5; TRBD2 matches at 7 bases. CDR1 is SGHDT and CDR2 is YYEEEE in the germline V gene. The CDR3 is 16 residues long. V gave up 2 bases and J gave up 5 bases; unmatched junction bases: 12. In DNA form, the CDR3 reads TGTGCCAGCAGCTTACGAGCGGGGCTATGGATGGAGACCCAGTACTTC. Protein product: CASSLRAGLWMETQYF.

In nucleotides, the CDR3 is TGTGCCAGCAGTCCTGGCGGACAGGGGGGCGATCAGCCCCAGCATTTT. Translated: CASSPGGQGGDQPQHF. The chain employs TRBV28 and TRBJ1-5, with 10 bases lining up with TRBD1. V lost 5 bases, J lost 5 bases, and 9 bases stayed unmatched. CDR3 length equals 16 residues. CDR1 MDHEN and CDR2 SYDVKM come from the germline V gene. Supplemented by reference TRBV28 and TRBJ1-5, the full variable domain reads DVKVTQSSRYLVKRTGEKVFLECVQDMDHENMFWYRQDPGLGLRLIYFSYDVKMKEKGDIPEGYSVSREKKERFSLILESASTNQTSMYLCASSPGGQGGDQPQHFGDGTRLSIL.

The chain carries TRBV24-1 and TRBJ1-1; D might be TRBD1 (6 bases). V lost 3 bases and J lost 11, with 18 bases in between. The CDR3 has 14 amino acids. The V gene's germline CDR1 is KGHDR and CDR2 SFDVKD. The CDR3 here is CATSDDDSGTRAFF. The CDR3 bases are TGTGCCACCAGTGATGACGATTCCGGGACAAGGGCTTTCTTT.

This clone was found once. This rearrangement joins TRBV5-1 to TRBJ2-1; 10 positions agree with TRBD1. The CDR3 consists of 15 residues. Germline values: CDR1 SGHRS, CDR2 YFSETQ. V was clipped by 0 bases and J by 8 bases; unmatched bases: 5. The CDR3: CASSLGTGGGDEQFF. CDR3 DNA sequence: TGCGCCAGCAGCTTGGGGACAGGGGGTGGGGATGAGCAGTTCTTC.

The chain employs TRBV6-5 and TRBJ2-3; perhaps TRBD1 as D (5 bases). V gave up 7 bases and J gave up 2 bases, with 13 bases separating them. Germline V CDR1 and CDR2: MNHEY, SVGAGI. This CDR3 has 14 residues. CDR3 DNA sequence: TGTGCCAGCACCGGACAACCTCCCACAGATACGCAGTATTTT. Translated, it gives CASTGQPPTDTQYF.

The chain carries TRBV7-9 and TRBJ2-7, with D unresolved. This CDR3 region has 12 residues. Trimming shortened V by 1 base and J by 6 bases, and 7 bases separated the two germline ends. Germline V CDR1 and CDR2: SEHNR, FQNEAQ (reference sequence). The CDR3 DNA follows: TGTGCCAGCAGCTTAGTTGGCCTCGAGCAGTACTTC. Translated, it gives CASSLVGLEQYF.

The CDR3 DNA follows: TGTGCCACCAGTGATTTAATACAGGGGAATTCTCGGTATGGCTACACCTTC. It is translated as CATSDLIQGNSRYGYTF. This chain links TRBV24-1 with TRBJ1-2, with 7 nucleotides matching TRBD1. The CDR3 loop spans 17 amino acids. Germline V CDR1 and CDR2: KGHDR, SFDVKD. V dropped 1 base and J dropped 5; count of bases not matched to a gene: 12.

This clone appeared a few times. The J gene is TRBJ2-2, the V gene TRBV13; TRBD2 matches 16 bases. Looked up from germline, CDR1 is PRHDT and CDR2 is FYEKMQ (reference sequence). The V gene end was trimmed by 4 bases and the J gene end by 4 bases; junction bases not matched to a gene: 6. The CDR3 totals 18 residues. CDR3 DNA sequence: TGTGCCAGCAGCTCGGGACTAGCGGGAGGGCATGGCACCGGGGAGCTGTTTTTT. Translation gives CASSSGLAGGHGTGELFF.

This chain joins TRBV19 and TRBJ1-5; 10 bases fit TRBD1. CDR3 length: 15 residues. Losses at the gene ends were 8 bases for V and 6 bases for J; bases not matched to a gene: 10. Looked up from germline, CDR1 is LNHDA and CDR2 is SQIVND (reference sequence). The CDR3 region is CASALSGTGAQPQHF. DNA for the CDR3: TGTGCCAGTGCTCTTTCCGGGACAGGGGCTCAGCCCCAGCATTTT.

The chain recombines TRBV7-6 with TRBJ1-6; 9 positions agree with TRBD1. The junction had 6 bases not matched to a gene; V was cut back by 5 bases and J by 4 bases. CDR3 length: 16 residues. The germline CDR1 and CDR2 sequences are SGHVS and FNYEAQ. The CDR3: CASSLDRGPYNSPLHF. The CDR3 nucleotides read TGTGCCAGCAGCCTGGACAGGGGACCGTATAATTCACCCCTCCACTTT.

This chain connects TRBV6-1 to TRBJ1-5, with a possible D match to TRBD1 (5 bases). The CDR3 is made up of 15 amino acids. The ends were cut back, 2 bases at V and 1 base at J, with 9 bases in the middle. Germline V gives CDR1 MNHNS, CDR2 SASEGT. The CDR3 is CASSEHGASNQPQHF. The DNA for the CDR3 is TGTGCCAGCAGTGAACATGGGGCCAGCAATCAGCCCCAGCATTTT.

The chain joins TRBV24-1 to TRBJ2-3; TRBD1 might be the D (7 bases). CDR3 size: 16 residues. The V and J ends lost 3 bases and 2 bases respectively, with 14 bases between them. The germline V gene has CDR1 KGHDR and CDR2 SFDVKD. CDR3 sequence reads: CATSDTQGGPTDTQYF. The CDR3 nucleotides are TGTGCCACCAGTGATACTCAGGGGGGCCCCACAGATACGCAGTATTTT.

The chain carries TRBV9 and TRBJ2-1; 10 bases align to TRBD2. Germline loops: CDR1 SGDLS, CDR2 YYNGEE. The CDR3 runs 17 residues. Trimming took 3 bases from V and 3 from J; bases not matched to a gene: 9. The CDR3 spells CASSEATSGVGYNEQFF. The CDR3 DNA follows: TGTGCCAGCAGCGAGGCTACTAGCGGGGTAGGCTACAATGAGCAGTTCTTC.

This clone was seen just once. The rearrangement links TRBV12-3 or TRBV12-4 to TRBJ1-5; D may be TRBD1 (5 bases). This CDR3 spans 13 amino acids. V lost 8 bases and J lost 4, with 12 bases in between. The chain's CDR3 is CASRGESNQPQHF. CDR3 bases: TGTGCCAGCCGGGGGGAATCGAATCAGCCCCAGCATTTT.

This clone appeared once. The chain couples TRBV20-1 to TRBJ2-7, with D possibly matching TRBD2 (5 bases). CDR1 and CDR2 from the germline V gene are DFQATT and SNEGSKA (reference sequence). The CDR3 has 11 amino acids. Deletions cut 6 bases from V and 3 bases from J, with 9 bases between. DNA for the CDR3: TGCAGTGCCGCCGAGGGCTACGAGCAGTACTTC. It yields the protein CSAAEGYEQYF.